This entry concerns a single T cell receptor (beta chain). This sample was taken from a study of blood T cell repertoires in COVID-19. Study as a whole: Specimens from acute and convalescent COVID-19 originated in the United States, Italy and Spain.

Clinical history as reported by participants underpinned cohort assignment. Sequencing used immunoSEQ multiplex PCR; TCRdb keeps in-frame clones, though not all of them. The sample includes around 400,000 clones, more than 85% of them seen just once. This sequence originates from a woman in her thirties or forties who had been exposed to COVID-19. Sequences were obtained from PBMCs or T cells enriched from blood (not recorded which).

CDR3 DNA: TGTGCCAGCAGCTTAGGGGGTTATAATGAAAAACTGTTTTTT. Its protein product is CASSLGGYNEKLFF. The rearrangement joins TRBV5-6 to TRBJ1-4, with TRBD1 as a possible D gene (6 bases). The germline V gene has CDR1 SGHDT and CDR2 YYEEEE. V dropped 2 bases and J dropped 4 bases, with 9 bases sitting between them. The CDR3 is 14 amino acids.